Each of the 15 T cell receptor beta chains below was sequenced from the same sample in a study of T cells in localized non-small cell lung cancer. Only in-frame clones appear in the TCRdb table, and some are missing; sequencing was by immunoSEQ multiplex PCR. Of around 50,000 clones listed, 70% to 90% are singletons. Sequencing was performed on peripheral blood, taken before any cancer treatment. These TCRs come from a male donor older than 55 with stage III squamous cell lung carcinoma.

The V gene is TRBV7-9, the J gene TRBJ2-5, with D possibly matching TRBD2 (6 bases). V was cut by 1 base and J by 5 bases, with 23 bases left in between. CDR3 size: 18 residues. Germline V gene data show CDR1 as SEHNR and CDR2 as FQNEAQ (reference sequence). CDR3 in DNA: TGTGCCAGCAGCTTAGGTCGGGAGACGGCGATAATTCGGGAGACCCAGTACTTC. It encodes CASSLGRETAIIRETQYF.

This clone turned up a few times. The chain has TRBV6-1 and TRBJ2-7; possible D gene TRBD2, 6 bases. CDR1 is MNHNS and CDR2 is SASEGT in the germline V gene. V was shortened by 0 bases and J by 0 bases, with 18 bases between the two germline ends. This CDR3 is built from 18 residues. CDR3 DNA: TGTGCCAGCAGTGAAGCGGGATGGGGCGTCGGGAGCTCCTACGAGCAGTACTTC. Its translation: CASSEAGWGVGSSYEQYF.

The V and J genes are TRBV19 and TRBJ2-5, with D tentatively TRBD1 (7 bases). The germline V and J ends were trimmed by 7 bases and 2 bases, with 17 bases remaining between them. The CDR3 contains 15 residues. The germline CDR1 and CDR2 sequences are LNHDA and SQIVND (reference sequence). The CDR3 is CASKKGSGGQETQYF. CDR3 sequence (DNA): TGTGCCAGTAAGAAGGGGTCAGGGGGGCAAGAGACCCAGTACTTC.

This rearrangement joins TRBV9 to TRBJ1-3, with D possibly matching TRBD1 (5 bases). The V end was cut by 2 bases, the J end by 4 bases, with 10 bases between. This CDR3 is 14 amino acids long. The V gene's germline CDR1 is SGDLS and CDR2 YYNGEE. CDR3 amino acids: CASSVSGLGNTIYF. DNA for the CDR3: TGTGCCAGCAGCGTTTCAGGGTTGGGAAACACCATATATTTT. The full variable domain, in which reference TRBV9 and TRBJ1-3 provide the parts outside the CDR3, is DSGVTQTPKHLITATGQRVTLRCSPRSGDLSVYWYQQSLDQGLQFLIQYYNGEERAKGNILERFSAQQFPDLHSELNLSSLELGDSALYFCASSVSGLGNTIYFGEGSWLTVV.

The chain couples TRBV5-1 to TRBJ1-1; 7 bases match TRBD1. CDR1 SGHRS and CDR2 YFSETQ come from the germline V gene. V gave up 7 bases and J gave up 6 bases; unmatched junction bases: 18. CDR3 size: 16 residues. The CDR3 loop is CASRKQGGGEWSEAFF. The CDR3 DNA is TGCGCCAGCCGCAAACAAGGAGGGGGCGAATGGTCTGAAGCTTTCTTT.

J is TRBJ1-5 and V is TRBV5-6; 10 positions match TRBD1. The CDR3 length is 16 residues. V was clipped by 1 base and J by 11 bases; unmatched bases: 12. Per germline, CDR1 SGHDT and CDR2 YYEEEE. Here the CDR3 reads CASSLTTGGRRVAQHF. DNA of the CDR3: TGTGCCAGCAGCTTGACGACAGGGGGCCGGCGAGTGGCCCAGCATTTT.

The V and J genes are TRBV11-2 and TRBJ2-1, with D hard to call. Germline values: CDR1 SGHAT, CDR2 FQNNGV. The V gene lost 1 base and the J gene lost 2 bases, with 0 bases spanning the gap. CDR3 length equals 12 residues. The CDR3 is CASSLAYNEQFF. The DNA for the CDR3 is TGTGCCAGCAGCTTAGCCTACAATGAGCAGTTCTTC.

The chain combines TRBV5-1 with TRBJ2-2; 11 bases match TRBD1. The CDR3 runs to 16 residues. V lost 4 bases, J lost 5 bases, and 7 bases stayed unmatched. Germline V gene lookup returns CDR1 SGHRS and CDR2 YFSETQ. The CDR3 protein is CASSRDGTGGTGELFF. The CDR3 coding sequence is TGCGCCAGCAGCCGCGACGGGACAGGGGGGACCGGGGAGCTGTTTTTT. The whole variable domain, remainder taken from reference TRBV5-1 and TRBJ2-2, is KAGVTQTPRYLIKTRGQQVTLSCSPISGHRSVSWYQQTPGQGLQFLFEYFSETQRNKGNFPGRFSGRQFSNSRSEMNVSTLELGDSALYLCASSRDGTGGTGELFFGEGSRLTVL.

The J gene is TRBJ2-1, the V gene TRBV28; TRBD2 matches 12 bases. The CDR3 consists of 15 residues. Trimming at V came to 6 bases and at J to 4 bases, leaving 4 bases not matched to a gene. Germline V lookup: CDR1 MDHEN, CDR2 SYDVKM. CDR3 in amino acids: CASSRTSGTYNEQFF. The CDR3 DNA sequence: TGTGCCAGCAGCCGGACTAGCGGGACTTACAATGAGCAGTTCTTC.

The V and J genes are TRBV5-6 and TRBJ2-1; D not resolved. CDR3 length: 13 residues. Germline V lookup: CDR1 SGHDT, CDR2 YYEEEE. V was trimmed by 7 bases and J by 1 base, leaving 9 bases between them. This CDR3 reads CASRLGSYNEQFF. The CDR3 DNA sequence: TGTGCCAGCCGTCTAGGATCCTACAATGAGCAGTTCTTC.

CDR3 sequence: CAWSETEAFF. The CDR3 DNA is TGTGCCTGGAGTGAAACTGAAGCTTTCTTT. The rearrangement uses TRBV30 and TRBJ1-1; D is ambiguous. CDR1 is GTSNPN and CDR2 is SVGIG in the germline V gene (reference sequence). CDR3 size: 10 residues. Trimming took off 1 base at V and 5 bases at J, with 2 bases between the two ends.

V usage is TRBV19 and J usage is TRBJ2-1; D might be TRBD2 (6 bases). This CDR3 region has 13 residues. From germline, CDR1 is LNHDA and CDR2 SQIVND (reference sequence). Trimming removed 10 bases at V and 3 bases at J, with 13 bases between. As DNA, the CDR3 is TGTGCCACAAAAAGCGGGTTCTACAATGAGCAGTTCTTC. Its protein is CATKSGFYNEQFF. The entire variable domain, with the rest obtained from reference TRBV19 and TRBJ2-1, is as follows: DGGITQSPKYLFRKEGQNVTLSCEQNLNHDAMYWYRQDPGQGLRLIYYSQIVNDFQKGDIAEGYSVSREKKESFPLTVTSAQKNPTAFYLCATKSGFYNEQFFGPGTRLTVL.

The rearrangement links TRBV5-1 to TRBJ1-2; 9 bases map to TRBD1. Per germline, CDR1 SGHRS and CDR2 YFSETQ. Unmatched junction bases numbered 5, after V lost 4 bases and J lost 4 bases. The CDR3 extends over 14 amino acids. This CDR3 reads CASSPGQGTYGYTF. The CDR3 nucleotides read TGCGCCAGCAGCCCGGGACAGGGCACCTATGGCTACACCTTC.

This rearrangement joins TRBV19 to TRBJ1-5; D gene unclear. CDR3 length: 14 residues. V lost 2 bases, J lost 1 base, and 6 bases lay in between. Germline CDR1 and CDR2: LNHDA and SQIVND (reference sequence). In DNA form, the CDR3 reads TGTGCCAGTAGTATAAGTCAGAGCAATCAGCCCCAGCATTTT. This codes for CASSISQSNQPQHF.

This sequence joins TRBV5-1 and TRBJ1-5; the D gene is possibly TRBD1 (5 bases). This CDR3 spans 14 amino acids. V lost 1 base and J 6 bases, leaving 11 bases between the germline ends. Per germline, CDR1 SGHRS and CDR2 YFSETQ. CDR3 DNA sequence: TGCGCCAGCAGCTTGACAGGCTTTAGTCAGCCCCAGCATTTT. It yields the protein CASSLTGFSQPQHF.